These 31 T cell receptor beta chains originate from one sample sequenced in a study of radiotherapy plus CTLA-4 blockade in lung cancer. Measured with immunoSEQ multiplex PCR; TCRdb has only the in-frame clones, and not every one. The data hold 55,000 to 70,000 clones, with around 79% observed a single time. Source: peripheral blood, taken from a patient treated with radiotherapy plus ipilimumab. The source is a human donor with non-small cell lung cancer who had a complete response to radiotherapy plus ipilimumab.

The V gene is TRBV30, the J gene TRBJ1-3; a possible D gene is TRBD1 (6 bases). This CDR3 is 17 amino acids long. The germline V gene has CDR1 GTSNPN and CDR2 SVGIG (reference sequence). Trimming stripped 0 bases from V and 3 bases from J, with 18 bases between. The CDR3, as DNA: TGTGCCTGGAGTGTGTCGATTACACAGGGTGATGGAAACACCATATATTTT. Translating gives CAWSVSITQGDGNTIYF.

The CDR3 sequence: CATDAGTGGDNQPQHF. The CDR3 DNA reads as TGTGCCACAGACGCCGGGACAGGGGGTGACAATCAGCCCCAGCATTTT. The V gene is TRBV19, the J gene TRBJ1-5, with 11 bases fitting TRBD1. Unmatched junction bases numbered 11, after V lost 10 bases and J lost 3 bases. The length of the CDR3 is 16 residues. Germline V CDR1 and CDR2: LNHDA, SQIVND (reference sequence).

The chain has TRBV5-4 and TRBJ2-6; TRBD1 is a possible D gene (6 bases). From germline, CDR1 is SGHNT and CDR2 YYREEE (reference sequence). V was cut by 0 bases and J by 4 bases, with 8 bases left in between. This CDR3 has 15 residues. CDR3 sequence: CASSLDRVGANVLTF. For the CDR3, the DNA is TGTGCCAGCAGCTTGGACAGGGTCGGGGCCAACGTCCTGACTTTC.

The chain joins TRBV9 to TRBJ2-3; TRBD1 agrees at 7 bases. This CDR3 contains 15 residues. V lost 4 bases, J lost 2 bases, and 7 bases stayed unmatched. In germline, CDR1 is SGDLS, CDR2 YYNGEE. CDR3 sequence: CASSLQGQNTDTQYF. CDR3 DNA: TGTGCCAGCAGCCTCCAGGGACAGAACACAGATACGCAGTATTTT.

On this clone: Other DNA sequences from this sample encode an identical CDR3 as well. The chain is built from TRBV7-2 and TRBJ1-5; D is undetermined. Germline-derived CDR1 and CDR2 are SGHTA and FQGNSA. The CDR3 is 15 amino acids. V lost 1 base, J lost 2 bases, and 9 bases lay in between. The CDR3: CASSLVTGGNQPQHF. The CDR3 bases are TGTGCCAGCAGCTTAGTTACCGGGGGCAATCAGCCCCAGCATTTT.

The chain is built from TRBV30 and TRBJ2-3; the D gene is possibly TRBD2 (5 bases). With 3 bases removed from V and 3 bases from J, the gap between germline ends came to 22 bases. In germline, CDR1 is GTSNPN, CDR2 SVGIG (reference sequence). CDR3 length: 17 residues. Here the CDR3 DNA reads TGTGCCTGGAGCCTTCGGAGGACCGGTCTTCAGACAGATACGCAGTATTTT. Translated: CAWSLRRTGLQTDTQYF.

The chain has TRBV5-4 and TRBJ2-2, with D tentatively TRBD1 (6 bases). The length of the CDR3 is 15 residues. The V gene lost 4 bases and the J gene lost 2 bases, with 12 bases spanning the gap. Germline loops: CDR1 SGHNT, CDR2 YYREEE (reference sequence). The CDR3 reads CASSNRDINTGELFF. DNA for the CDR3: TGTGCCAGCAGCAACCGGGACATTAACACCGGGGAGCTGTTTTTT.

Comments on this clone: Other DNA variants within this sample encode the same CDR3. V and J are TRBV12-5 and TRBJ1-5; D might be TRBD1 (6 bases). V was clipped by 5 bases and J by 2 bases, with 10 bases between them. The CDR3 is 14 amino acids. Per germline, CDR1 LGHNT and CDR2 FRNRAP. The CDR3 DNA follows: TGTGCTAGTGGTCCGGGGGGCCGCAATCAGCCCCAGCATTTT. Residues: CASGPGGRNQPQHF.

This clone was observed a handful of times. This chain links TRBV10-1 with TRBJ1-2, with 9 bases that match TRBD1. V gave up 5 bases and J gave up 4 bases; unmatched junction bases: 2. The CDR3 consists of 13 residues. Germline lookup yields CDR1 WNHNN and CDR2 SYGVQD (reference sequence). The CDR3 DNA sequence: TGCGCCAGCAGTTTGGACAGGGGCTATGGCTACACCTTC. Translated: CASSLDRGYGYTF.

V and J are TRBV7-8 and TRBJ1-2, with TRBD1 identical over 9 bases. CDR1 is SGHVS, CDR2 FQNEAQ, per germline. Trimming took 1 base from V and 6 from J; bases not matched to a gene: 12. The CDR3 consists of 17 residues. The DNA of the CDR3 is TGTGCCAGCAGCTTAGGTCCCCACAGGGGGCGATTGGATGGCTACACCTTC. As protein: CASSLGPHRGRLDGYTF.

CDR3 amino acids: CASSLGTGGASHSNQPQHF. The DNA for the CDR3 is TGTGCCAGCAGCTTAGGGACAGGGGGCGCTTCCCATAGCAATCAGCCCCAGCATTTT. The rearrangement links TRBV7-6 to TRBJ1-5; 11 positions match TRBD1. The germline CDR1 and CDR2 sequences are SGHVS and FNYEAQ. CDR3 length: 19 residues. V lost 1 base, J lost 0 bases, and 8 bases stayed unmatched.

This clone was seen a single time. The V and J genes are TRBV11-2 and TRBJ1-1; 7 bases match TRBD1. This CDR3 region has 17 residues. The V and J ends lost 0 bases and 1 base, in that order; junction bases with no gene match: 8. The germline V gene encodes CDR1 SGHAT and CDR2 FQNNGV. The CDR3 protein is CASSLDGATGKNTEAFF. The CDR3 DNA is TGTGCCAGCAGCTTAGATGGGGCGACAGGGAAGAACACTGAAGCTTTCTTT.

The DNA for the CDR3 is TGCGCCAGCAGCTTGGGCAGGGGGGAGGAGGAGACCCAGTACTTC. This gives the protein CASSLGRGEEETQYF. The rearrangement joins TRBV5-1 to TRBJ2-5, with a tentative D call TRBD1 (7 bases). The CDR3 covers 15 residues. CDR1 is SGHRS and CDR2 is YFSETQ in the germline V gene. The V and J ends lost 0 bases and 5 bases respectively, with 14 bases between them.

This clone has just a few counts. For the CDR3, the DNA is TGTGCCAGCAGGCCTCAGGACAGTCCCTACGAGCAGTACTTC. Translating gives CASRPQDSPYEQYF. The chain links TRBV25-1 to TRBJ2-7, with D possibly TRBD1 on 6 matching bases. Trimming took off 6 bases at V and 2 bases at J, with 14 bases between the two ends. CDR1 MGHDK and CDR2 SYGVNS come from the germline V gene. The CDR3 spans 14 residues.

This clone was picked up one time. This chain connects TRBV5-1 to TRBJ2-7; no clear D. Trimming stripped 3 bases from V and 4 bases from J, with 5 bases between. Germline V gene data show CDR1 as SGHRS and CDR2 as YFSETQ. The CDR3 consists of 11 residues. The CDR3 DNA reads TGCGCCAGCAGCTCTAATTACGAGCAGTACTTC. This translates into CASSSNYEQYF.

The rearrangement joins TRBV5-4 to TRBJ2-2, with 10 bases that match TRBD1. The germline V gene encodes CDR1 SGHNT and CDR2 YYREEE (reference sequence). CDR3 length: 16 amino acids. After removal of 5 bases from V and 0 bases from J, the junction contained 4 bases not matched to a gene. The CDR3 protein is CASRSGQGTNTGELFF. The DNA for the CDR3 is TGTGCCAGCAGATCGGGACAGGGGACGAACACCGGGGAGCTGTTTTTT.

The chain carries TRBV6-5 and TRBJ2-2, with 9 bases aligning to TRBD1. This CDR3 is 14 amino acids long. Germline lookup yields CDR1 MNHEY and CDR2 SVGAGI. Germline trimming cut 6 bases from V and 5 bases from J; bases unmatched to any gene: 4. The chain's CDR3 is CASRYRGHTGELFF. CDR3 DNA sequence: TGTGCCAGCAGGTACAGGGGGCATACCGGGGAGCTGTTTTTT.

Here the CDR3 DNA reads TGCGCCAGCAGCATATCTACAGCGAACACTGAAGCTTTCTTT. Its protein product is CASSISTANTEAFF. The V and J genes are TRBV5-1 and TRBJ1-1; D not resolved. The CDR3 contains 14 residues. Germline V lookup: CDR1 SGHRS, CDR2 YFSETQ. Trimming took 4 bases from V and 1 from J, leaving 11 bases between them.

The gene calls are TRBV6-5 and TRBJ2-5, with D possibly being TRBD2 (6 bases). Germline V gives CDR1 MNHEY, CDR2 SVGAGI. This CDR3 region has 13 residues. Trimming stripped 4 bases from V and 3 bases from J, with 9 bases between. CDR3 sequence (DNA): TGTGCCAGCAGTTCTCGGGGGAAAGAGACCCAGTACTTC. Amino acid sequence: CASSSRGKETQYF.

The gene calls are TRBV9 and TRBJ1-3; D is perhaps TRBD1 (6 bases). The ends were cut back, 7 bases at V and 0 bases at J, with 8 bases in the middle. There are 13 residues in the CDR3. CDR1 and CDR2 from the germline V gene are SGDLS and YYNGEE. CDR3 in DNA: TGTGCCAGCGGGGGGGCCTCTGGAAACACCATATATTTT. It codes for CASGGASGNTIYF.

This clone has a handful of counts. The chain has TRBV27 and TRBJ2-7; 9 bases line up with TRBD1. The V and J ends lost 6 bases and 6 bases, in that order; junction bases with no gene match: 12. Germline V CDR1 and CDR2: MNHEY, SMNVEV (reference sequence). The CDR3 consists of 15 residues. CDR3 bases: TGTGCCAGCAGCCATTACCGGGACAGGGAGAGCGAGCAGTACTTC. Translation: CASSHYRDRESEQYF.

J is TRBJ1-2 and V is TRBV5-4, with 10 bases identical to TRBD1. This CDR3 spans 16 amino acids. Per germline, CDR1 SGHNT and CDR2 YYREEE (reference sequence). The V segment lost 5 bases and the J segment 0 bases; nucleotides outside the gene matches: 7. CDR3 region: CASRPTGTGANYGYTF. The DNA of the CDR3 is TGTGCCAGCAGACCGACCGGGACAGGGGCTAACTATGGCTACACCTTC.

The chain has TRBV7-9 and TRBJ2-5; the D gene is possibly TRBD1 (7 bases). CDR1 and CDR2 (germline): SEHNR, FQNEAQ (reference sequence). The CDR3 is 15 residues long. V lost 6 bases, J lost 7 bases, and 21 bases lay in between. The CDR3 DNA reads as TGTGCCAGCAGTGGCCAGGGGGGCCCCCCAGGGACCCAGTACTTC. Encoded protein: CASSGQGGPPGTQYF.

The gene calls are TRBV25-1 and TRBJ2-4; the D gene is possibly TRBD2 (6 bases). This CDR3 is 16 amino acids long. Trimming cost V 4 bases and J 8 bases, with 21 bases left between them. CDR1 is MGHDK and CDR2 is SYGVNS in the germline V gene. CDR3 nucleotides: TGTGCCAGCAGTGCTCTGGGACTTAGAGGAGGGGACATTCAGTACTTC. It is translated as CASSALGLRGGDIQYF.

The J gene is TRBJ2-2, the V gene TRBV9; 12 positions match TRBD2. The trim removed 0 bases at V and 0 bases at J, leaving 3 bases unmatched. This CDR3 is built from 18 residues. Per germline, CDR1 SGDLS and CDR2 YYNGEE. The CDR3 coding sequence is TGTGCCAGCAGCGTAGGGCTAGCGGGAGGGACGAACACCGGGGAGCTGTTTTTT. Its protein product is CASSVGLAGGTNTGELFF.

V usage is TRBV7-2 and J usage is TRBJ2-7, with D maybe TRBD1 (6 bases). The CDR3 spans 14 residues. V dropped 4 bases and J dropped 1 base, with 11 bases sitting between them. CDR1 and CDR2 (germline): SGHTA, FQGNSA. This CDR3 reads CASSYRTESYEQYV. CDR3 sequence (DNA): TGTGCCAGCAGCTACCGGACAGAATCCTACGAGCAGTACGTC.

The chain has TRBV12-5 and TRBJ1-1; 7 nucleotides agree with TRBD1. There are 15 residues in the CDR3. Germline loops: CDR1 LGHNT, CDR2 FRNRAP. Trimming removed 1 base from V and 2 bases from J; junction bases left unmatched: 4. The CDR3 here is CASGLAQGGNTEAFF. The CDR3 nucleotides are TGTGCTAGTGGTTTGGCCCAGGGGGGCAACACTGAAGCTTTCTTT.

The chain recombines TRBV28 with TRBJ2-7, with D perhaps TRBD2 (6 bases). V was trimmed by 1 base and J by 0 bases, leaving 13 bases between them. The V gene's germline CDR1 is MDHEN and CDR2 SYDVKM. The CDR3 totals 16 residues. CDR3 DNA sequence: TGTGCCAGCAGTTTATTCGGAGGGACCCACTCCTACGAGCAGTACGTC. Protein product: CASSLFGGTHSYEQYV.

This chain links TRBV5-1 with TRBJ1-1; 10 bases map to TRBD1. The CDR3 loop spans 17 amino acids. Germline V gene sequence: CDR1 SGHRS, CDR2 YFSETQ. V was clipped by 0 bases and J by 4 bases; unmatched bases: 9. The CDR3 region has the DNA TGCGCCAGCAGCTTGGGAAGGGACAGGGGAAGGAGCACTGAAGCTTTCTTT. Protein product: CASSLGRDRGRSTEAFF.

The gene calls are TRBV4-3 and TRBJ1-3; no clear D gene. This CDR3 has 14 residues. With 0 bases removed from V and 4 bases from J, the gap between germline ends came to 7 bases. Per germline, CDR1 LGHNA and CDR2 YSLEER. The CDR3 loop reads CASSQENSGNTIYF. CDR3 sequence (DNA): TGCGCCAGCAGCCAAGAGAACAGCGGAAACACCATATATTTT.

CDR3 in amino acids: CASSDAGGTYEQYF. CDR3 DNA sequence: TGTGCCAGCAGTGATGCGGGGGGGACCTACGAGCAGTACTTC. The V and J genes are TRBV6-1 and TRBJ2-7, with 9 bases matching TRBD2. This CDR3 region has 14 residues. After removal of 3 bases from V and 2 bases from J, the junction contained 2 bases not matched to a gene. Per the germline V gene, CDR1 is MNHNS and CDR2 is SASEGT.